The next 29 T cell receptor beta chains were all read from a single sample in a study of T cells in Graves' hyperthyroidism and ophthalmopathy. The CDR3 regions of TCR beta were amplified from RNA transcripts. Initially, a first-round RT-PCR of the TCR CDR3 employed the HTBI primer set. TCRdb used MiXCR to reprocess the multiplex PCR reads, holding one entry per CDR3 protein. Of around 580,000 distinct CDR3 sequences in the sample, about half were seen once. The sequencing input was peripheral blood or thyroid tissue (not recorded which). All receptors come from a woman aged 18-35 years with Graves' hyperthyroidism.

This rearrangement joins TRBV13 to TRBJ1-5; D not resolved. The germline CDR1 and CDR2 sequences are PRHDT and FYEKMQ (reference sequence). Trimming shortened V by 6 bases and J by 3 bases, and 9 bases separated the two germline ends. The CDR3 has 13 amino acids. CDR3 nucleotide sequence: TGTGCCAGCAGTTTTTCCCTCAATCAGCCCCAGCATTTT. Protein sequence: CASSFSLNQPQHF.

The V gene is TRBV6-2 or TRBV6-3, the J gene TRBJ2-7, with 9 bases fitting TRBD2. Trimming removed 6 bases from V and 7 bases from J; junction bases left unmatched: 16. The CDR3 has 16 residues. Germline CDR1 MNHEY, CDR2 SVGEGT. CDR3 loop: CASRNVGGRAEWEQYF. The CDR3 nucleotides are TGTGCCAGCAGAAACGTCGGCGGGAGGGCCGAGTGGGAGCAGTACTTC.

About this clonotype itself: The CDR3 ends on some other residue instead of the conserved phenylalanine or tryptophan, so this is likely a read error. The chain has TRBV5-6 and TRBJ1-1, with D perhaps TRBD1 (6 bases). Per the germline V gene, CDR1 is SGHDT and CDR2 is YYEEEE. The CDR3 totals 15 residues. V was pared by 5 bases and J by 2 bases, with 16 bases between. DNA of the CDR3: TGTGCCAGCAGTCGGACAGCGGGTAGAAACACTGAAGCTTTCTCT. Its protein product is CASSRTAGRNTEAFS.

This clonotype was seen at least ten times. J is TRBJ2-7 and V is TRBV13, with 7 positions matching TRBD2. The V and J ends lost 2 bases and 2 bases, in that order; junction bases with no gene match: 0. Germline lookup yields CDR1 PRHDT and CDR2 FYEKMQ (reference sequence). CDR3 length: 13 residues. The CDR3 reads CASSLLAAYEQYF. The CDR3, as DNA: TGTGCCAGCAGCTTACTAGCGGCCTACGAGCAGTACTTC.

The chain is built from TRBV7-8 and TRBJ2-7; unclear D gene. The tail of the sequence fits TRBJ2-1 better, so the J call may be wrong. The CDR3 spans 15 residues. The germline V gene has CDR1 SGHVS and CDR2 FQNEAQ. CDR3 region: CASSFREIGYNEQFF. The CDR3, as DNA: TGTGCCAGCAGCTTTAGGGAAATCGGCTACAATGAGCAGTTCTTC.

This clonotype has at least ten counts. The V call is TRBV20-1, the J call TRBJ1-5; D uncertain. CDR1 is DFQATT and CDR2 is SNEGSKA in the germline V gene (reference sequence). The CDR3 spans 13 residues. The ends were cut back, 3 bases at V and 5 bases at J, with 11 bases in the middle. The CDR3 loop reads CSASEGGDQPQHF. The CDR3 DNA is TGCAGTGCTAGTGAGGGTGGGGATCAGCCCCAGCATTTT.

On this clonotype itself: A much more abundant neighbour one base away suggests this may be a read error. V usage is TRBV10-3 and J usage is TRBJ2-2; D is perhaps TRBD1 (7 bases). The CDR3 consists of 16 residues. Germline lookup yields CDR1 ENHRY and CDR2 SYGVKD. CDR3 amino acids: CASSYWRDSNTGELFF. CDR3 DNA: TGTGCCAGCAGTTATTGGCGGGACAGCAACACCGGGGAGCTGTTTTTT.

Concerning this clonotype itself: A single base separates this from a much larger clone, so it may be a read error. The chain's CDR3 is CASSIGLDRGTEAFF. CDR3 coding DNA: TGTGCCAGTAGTATAGGCCTCGACAGGGGCACTGAAGCTTTCTTT. V gene TRBV19 combines with J gene TRBJ1-1; 8 nucleotides match TRBD1. V lost 1 base and J lost 4; bases outside the gene matches: 5. CDR1 is LNHDA, CDR2 SQIVND, per germline (reference sequence). The CDR3 has 15 amino acids.

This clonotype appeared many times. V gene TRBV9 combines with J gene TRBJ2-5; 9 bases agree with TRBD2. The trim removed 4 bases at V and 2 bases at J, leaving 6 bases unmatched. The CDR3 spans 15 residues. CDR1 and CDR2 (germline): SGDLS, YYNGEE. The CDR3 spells CASSTRGGEQETQYF. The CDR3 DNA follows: TGTGCCAGCAGCACCCGCGGGGGGGAACAAGAGACCCAGTACTTC.

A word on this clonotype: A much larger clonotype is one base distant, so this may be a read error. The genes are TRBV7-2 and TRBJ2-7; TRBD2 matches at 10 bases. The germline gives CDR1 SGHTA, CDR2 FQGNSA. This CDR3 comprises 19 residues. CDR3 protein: CAGSVPLATGTSESYEQYF. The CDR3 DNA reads TGTGCCGGCAGCGTTCCTTTAGCAACCGGGACTAGCGAATCCTACGAGCAGTACTTC.

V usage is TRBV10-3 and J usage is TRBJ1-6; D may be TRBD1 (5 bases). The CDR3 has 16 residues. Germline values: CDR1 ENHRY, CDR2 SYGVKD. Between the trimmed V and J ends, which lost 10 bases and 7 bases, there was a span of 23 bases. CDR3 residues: CATVFGGTQENSPLHF. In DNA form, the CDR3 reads TGTGCCACCGTTTTTGGAGGGACCCAAGAAAATTCACCCCTCCACTTT.

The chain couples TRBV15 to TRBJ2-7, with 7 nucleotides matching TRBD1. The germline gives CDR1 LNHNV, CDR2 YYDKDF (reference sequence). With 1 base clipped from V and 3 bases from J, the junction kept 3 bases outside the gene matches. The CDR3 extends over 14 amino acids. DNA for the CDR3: TGTGCCACCAGCAGAGGACAGGGCGTCTACGAGCAGTACTTC. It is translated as CATSRGQGVYEQYF.

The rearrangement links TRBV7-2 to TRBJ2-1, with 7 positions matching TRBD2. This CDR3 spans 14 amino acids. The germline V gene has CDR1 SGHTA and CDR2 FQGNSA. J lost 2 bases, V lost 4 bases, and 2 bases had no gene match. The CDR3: CASSSAGTYNEQFF. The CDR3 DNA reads TGTGCCAGCAGCTCAGCGGGAACCTACAATGAGCAGTTCTTC. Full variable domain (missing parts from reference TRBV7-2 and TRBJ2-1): GAGVSQSPSNKVTEKGKDVELRCDPISGHTALYWYRQSLGQGLEFLIYFQGNSAPDKSGLPSDRFSAERTGGSVSTLTIQRTQQEDSAVYLCASSSAGTYNEQFFGPGTRLTVL.

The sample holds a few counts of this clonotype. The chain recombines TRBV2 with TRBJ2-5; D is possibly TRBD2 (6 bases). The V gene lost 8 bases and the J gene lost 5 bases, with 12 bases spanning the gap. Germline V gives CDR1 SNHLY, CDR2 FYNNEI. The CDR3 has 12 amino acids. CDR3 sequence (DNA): TGTGCCAGCTCGGGGGACTGGGAGACCCAGTACTTC. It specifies CASSGDWETQYF.

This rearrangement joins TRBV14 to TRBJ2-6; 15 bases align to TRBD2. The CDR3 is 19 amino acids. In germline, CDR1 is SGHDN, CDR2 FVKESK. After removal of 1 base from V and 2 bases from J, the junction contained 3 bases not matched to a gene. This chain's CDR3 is CASSQGTSGRATGANVLTF. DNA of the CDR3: TGTGCCAGCAGCCAAGGGACTAGCGGGAGGGCCACTGGGGCCAACGTCCTGACTTTC.

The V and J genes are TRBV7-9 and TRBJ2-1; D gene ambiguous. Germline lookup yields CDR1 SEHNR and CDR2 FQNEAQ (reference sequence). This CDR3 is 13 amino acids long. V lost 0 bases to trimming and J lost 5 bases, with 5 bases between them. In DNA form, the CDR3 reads TGTGCCAGCAGCTTAGCGTCCCACAATGAGCAGTTCTTC. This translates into CASSLASHNEQFF.

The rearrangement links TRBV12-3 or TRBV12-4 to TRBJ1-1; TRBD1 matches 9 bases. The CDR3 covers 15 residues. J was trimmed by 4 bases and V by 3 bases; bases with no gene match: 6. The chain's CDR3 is CASSLITGGGTEAFF. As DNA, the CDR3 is TGTGCCAGCAGTTTGATCACAGGGGGCGGCACTGAAGCTTTCTTT.

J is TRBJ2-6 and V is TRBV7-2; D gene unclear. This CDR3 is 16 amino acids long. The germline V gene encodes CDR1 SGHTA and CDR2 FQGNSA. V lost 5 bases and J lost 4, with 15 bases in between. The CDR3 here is CASSGRPDQGANVLTF. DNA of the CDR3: TGTGCCAGCAGCGGAAGACCAGATCAGGGGGCCAACGTCCTGACTTTC.

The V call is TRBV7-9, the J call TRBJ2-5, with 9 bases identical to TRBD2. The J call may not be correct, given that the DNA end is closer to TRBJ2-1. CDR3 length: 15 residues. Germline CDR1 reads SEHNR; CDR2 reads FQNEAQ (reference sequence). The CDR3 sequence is CASSQGGLAGNEQFF. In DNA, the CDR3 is TGTGCCAGCAGCCAGGGGGGACTAGCAGGCAATGAGCAGTTCTTC.

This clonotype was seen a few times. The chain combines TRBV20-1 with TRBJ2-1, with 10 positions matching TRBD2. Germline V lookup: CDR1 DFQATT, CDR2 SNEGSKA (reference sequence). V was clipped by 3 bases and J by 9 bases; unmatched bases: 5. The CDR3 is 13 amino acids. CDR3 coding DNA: TGCAGTGCTAGTGTCCTAGCGGGAGTTGAGCAGTTCTTC. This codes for CSASVLAGVEQFF.

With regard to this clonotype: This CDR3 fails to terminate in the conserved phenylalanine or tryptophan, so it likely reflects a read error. CDR3 bases: TGTGCCAGCAGTGAGACATTCACCGGGGAGCTGTTTTCT. As protein: CASSETFTGELFS. The chain couples TRBV7-2 to TRBJ2-2, with D unresolved. This CDR3 has 13 amino acids. CDR1 is SGHTA, CDR2 FQGNSA, per germline. V was shortened by 6 bases and J by 4 bases, with 9 bases between the two germline ends.

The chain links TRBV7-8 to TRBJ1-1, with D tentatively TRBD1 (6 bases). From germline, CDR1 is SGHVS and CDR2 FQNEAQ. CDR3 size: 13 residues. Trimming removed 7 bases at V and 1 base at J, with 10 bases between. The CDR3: CASTGDTNTEAFF. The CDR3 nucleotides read TGTGCCAGCACCGGGGACACGAACACTGAAGCTTTCTTT.

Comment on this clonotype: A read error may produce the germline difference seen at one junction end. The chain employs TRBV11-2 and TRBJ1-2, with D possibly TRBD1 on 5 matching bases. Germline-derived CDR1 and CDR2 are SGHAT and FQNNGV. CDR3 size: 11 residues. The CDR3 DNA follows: TGTGCCAGCAGCTTAGGGGCAGGGTACCACTTC. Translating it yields CASSLGAGYHF.

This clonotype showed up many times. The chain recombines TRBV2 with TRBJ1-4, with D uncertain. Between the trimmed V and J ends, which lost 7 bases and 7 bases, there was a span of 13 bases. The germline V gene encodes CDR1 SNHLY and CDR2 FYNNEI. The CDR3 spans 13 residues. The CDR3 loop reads CASILMSPEKLFF. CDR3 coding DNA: TGTGCCAGCATTCTTATGTCCCCTGAAAAACTGTTTTTT.

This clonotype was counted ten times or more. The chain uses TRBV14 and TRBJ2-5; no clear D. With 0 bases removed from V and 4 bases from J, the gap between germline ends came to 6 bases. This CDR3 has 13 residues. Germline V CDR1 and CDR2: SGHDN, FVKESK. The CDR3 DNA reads TGTGCCAGCAGCCAAGATAGAGGAGAGACCCAGTACTTC. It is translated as CASSQDRGETQYF.

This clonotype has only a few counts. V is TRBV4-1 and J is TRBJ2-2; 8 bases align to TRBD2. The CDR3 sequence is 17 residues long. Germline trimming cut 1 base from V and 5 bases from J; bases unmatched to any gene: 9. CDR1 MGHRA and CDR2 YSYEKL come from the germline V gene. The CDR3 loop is CASSQVRAGVRTGELFF. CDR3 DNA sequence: TGCGCCAGCAGCCAAGTAAGAGCGGGAGTTCGTACCGGGGAGCTGTTTTTT.

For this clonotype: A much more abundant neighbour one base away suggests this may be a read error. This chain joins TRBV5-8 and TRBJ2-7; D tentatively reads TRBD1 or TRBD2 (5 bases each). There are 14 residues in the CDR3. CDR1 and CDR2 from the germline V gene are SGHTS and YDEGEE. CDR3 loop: CAGSFMAGTDEQYF. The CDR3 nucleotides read TGTGCCGGCAGCTTCATGGCAGGGACCGACGAGCAGTACTTC.

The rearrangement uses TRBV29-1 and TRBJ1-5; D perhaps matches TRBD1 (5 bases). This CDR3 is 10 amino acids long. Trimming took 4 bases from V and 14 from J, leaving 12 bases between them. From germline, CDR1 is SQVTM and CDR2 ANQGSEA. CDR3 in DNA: TGCAGCGTTGGGGGGAAGTACGAGCATTTT. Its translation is CSVGGKYEHF.

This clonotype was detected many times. The CDR3 DNA reads as TGTGCCAGCAGCCCCCCATCGGGGGCGGTTGGCTACACCTTC. This sequence encodes CASSPPSGAVGYTF. V gene TRBV7-9 combines with J gene TRBJ1-2; D may be TRBD1 (6 bases). V dropped 5 bases and J dropped 7 bases, with 17 bases sitting between them. There are 14 residues in the CDR3. Germline loops: CDR1 SEHNR, CDR2 FQNEAQ (reference sequence).